The rows below give T cell receptor beta chains drawn from one sample of a study of blood T cell repertoires in COVID-19. Only in-frame clones appear in the TCRdb table, and some are missing; sequencing was by immunoSEQ multiplex PCR. Here the sample spans about 100,000 clones, around 79% being singletons. The sample was peripheral blood. The source is a human donor in a cohort sampled during active COVID-19. Each CDR3 is given with its conserved first and last residue. The D gene is left open where the match is weak. A row's size may be missing; if present it is once, few, many or a size class.

v_gene	j_gene	abundance	d_gene	CDR3nt	CDR3aa
TRBV18	TRBJ2-7	-	TRBD1	TGTGCCAGCTCCCCAGACAGGGGTACTGGGGAGCAGTACTTC	CASSPDRGTGEQYF
TRBV7-2	TRBJ2-7	-	-	TGTGCCAGCAGCTTAACGCGGGGAGGTTACGAGCAGTACTTC	CASSLTRGGYEQYF
TRBV5-6	TRBJ2-2	-	TRBD2	TGTGCCAGCAGCTTAACGGGAGGGCCTACCGGGGAGCTGTTTTTT	CASSLTGGPTGELFF
TRBV7-9	TRBJ2-7	many	-	TGTGCCAGCAGCTCTATCGAGCAGTACTTC	CASSSIEQYF
TRBV2	TRBJ2-5	-	-	TGTGCCAGCAGTGAAGTCGCAGGGGCAGGTCAGAGGGCCCAGTACTTC	CASSEVAGAGQRAQYF
TRBV27	TRBJ1-6	-	-	TGTGCCAGCAGTTTATCTCAGAATTCACCCCTCCACTTT	CASSLSQNSPLHF
TRBV7-2	TRBJ2-7	-	TRBD2	TGTGCCAGCAGCACCGGGAGGGGCTACGAGCAGTACTTC	CASSTGRGYEQYF
TRBV5-6	TRBJ2-1	-	-	TGTGCCAGCAGCTTGGGGAGCTCCTACAATGAGCAGTTCTTC	CASSLGSSYNEQFF
TRBV10-3	TRBJ2-1	once	-	TGTGCCATCAGGGAGAGCCAGGGGAGCTACGAGCAGTTCTTC	CAIRESQGSYEQFF
TRBV5-4	TRBJ2-7	few	-	TGTGCCAGCAGCTTGGCTCTGGGGAGCTCCTACGAGCAGTACTTC	CASSLALGSSYEQYF
TRBV6-2/TRBV6-3	TRBJ1-1	-	TRBD1	TGTGCCAGCAGCCAGACAGGGTCACACACTGAAGCTTTCTTT	CASSQTGSHTEAFF
TRBV11-2	TRBJ2-7	once	TRBD2	TGTGCCAGCAGCCCGGGTTTAGAATGGTTGCCTAGCGGAGACCAGGAGCAGTACTTC	CASSPGLEWLPSGDQEQYF
TRBV5-1	TRBJ2-7	few	-	TGCGCCAGCAGCTTGGATCTTAGTTACGAGCAGTACTTC	CASSLDLSYEQYF
TRBV11-2	TRBJ2-4	-	TRBD2	TGTGCCAGCAGCCCAGATAGCGGGTGGCACATTCAGTACTTC	CASSPDSGWHIQYF
TRBV7-8	TRBJ2-2	-	-	TGTGCCAGCAGCCTACAGGGTGCCACCGGGGAGCTGTTTTTT	CASSLQGATGELFF
TRBV11-1	TRBJ1-2	-	TRBD1	TGTGCCAGCAGTCCGACAGGGTCCTATGGCTACACCTTC	CASSPTGSYGYTF
TRBV5-1	TRBJ2-7	once	TRBD1	TGCGCCAGCAGCTTGGTGGGGCAGGGGGAATGGGACGAGCAGTACTTC	CASSLVGQGEWDEQYF
TRBV4-2	TRBJ1-4	-	TRBD1	TGTGCCAGCAGCCAAGATGCAATGTCAGGGGGCTTTAGTGAAAAACTGTTTTTT	CASSQDAMSGGFSEKLFF
TRBV12-5	TRBJ2-2	once	-	TGTGCTAGTGGTTTGGGGGCCCCAGACACCGGGGAGCTGTTTTTT	CASGLGAPDTGELFF
TRBV6-5	TRBJ2-5	once	-	TGTGCCAGCAGTTACTCGGGAGGGGGAGAGACCCAGTACTTC	CASSYSGGGETQYF
TRBV28	TRBJ2-1	-	TRBD1	TGTGCCAGCGGAACAGGGGGCGGGACCCCCCTCGGTGAGCAGTTCTTC	CASGTGGGTPLGEQFF
TRBV19	TRBJ1-2	-	-	TGTGCCAGTAGTACCTTGGGGGGTAACTATGGCTACACCTTC	CASSTLGGNYGYTF
TRBV9	TRBJ1-1	-	-	TGTGCCAGCAGGACAGGAATGAACACTGAAGCTTTCTTT	CASRTGMNTEAFF
TRBV18	TRBJ2-7	-	-	TGTGCCAGCTCACCAATATCTTCCGGGTGGGACGAGCAGTACTTC	CASSPISSGWDEQYF
TRBV29-1	TRBJ2-3	-	TRBD1	TGCAGCGCCGGACAGGGAACCACAGATACGCAGTATTTT	CSAGQGTTDTQYF
TRBV15	TRBJ1-1	-	TRBD1	TGTGCCACCAGCACTATTTGGACAGGACAGGGGGAAACTGAAGCTTTCTTT	CATSTIWTGQGETEAFF
TRBV3-1/TRBV3-2	TRBJ1-5	-	TRBD1	TGTGCCAGCAGCCAAGATTCCGGACAGGCGACCCTCCAGCATTTT	CASSQDSGQATLQHF
TRBV5-1	TRBJ1-2	-	-	TGCGCCAGCAGCTTGGCCGAGGGTGAGTCCGGTGGCTACACCTTC	CASSLAEGESGGYTF
TRBV2	TRBJ1-1	-	TRBD1	TGTGCCAGCAGTGAAGAGGGGGCAGGGGGTGGAACTGAAGCTTTCTTT	CASSEEGAGGGTEAFF
TRBV28	TRBJ2-5	-	-	TGTGCCAGCAGTTTTAGTGGTGGAGAGACCCAGTACTTC	CASSFSGGETQYF
TRBV7-9	TRBJ1-6	few	-	TGTGCCAGCAGCTTATATCCAGGGTCGGTGAATTCACCCCTCCACTTT	CASSLYPGSVNSPLHF
TRBV5-8	TRBJ1-4	few	-	TGTGCCAGCAGCTGGGGCGCTGGGAAACTGTTTTTT	CASSWGAGKLFF
TRBV6-1	TRBJ2-3	few	TRBD2	TGTGCCAGCAGTGAAGCACTAGCGGACCCCACAGATACGCAGTATTTT	CASSEALADPTDTQYF
TRBV7-6	TRBJ2-5	few	TRBD1	TGTGCCAGCAGTCGACAGGGCCGCCCTCAAGAGACCCAGTACTTC	CASSRQGRPQETQYF
TRBV6-1	TRBJ2-1	-	TRBD2	TGTGCCAGCAGTAAGGGACTAGCGGGAGTACCTGAGCAGTTCTTC	CASSKGLAGVPEQFF
TRBV29-1	TRBJ2-7	-	-	TGCAGCGTTGGGGGAGTGAGCTACGAGCAGTACTTC	CSVGGVSYEQYF
TRBV10-3	TRBJ2-1	-	-	TGTGCCATCAGTGTGTACCGGGATGAGCAGTTCTTC	CAISVYRDEQFF
TRBV19	TRBJ2-3	-	-	TGTGCCAGTAGTCCCTCCGGAGGGGCCCTAACCACAGATACGCAGTATTTT	CASSPSGGALTTDTQYF
TRBV20-1	TRBJ2-1	-	-	TGCAGTGCTAGTTACGTGGGGGCCTCCTACAATGAGCAGTTCTTC	CSASYVGASYNEQFF
TRBV9	TRBJ1-4	-	TRBD1	TGTGCCAGCAGCGGACAGGGAAACGAAAAACTGTTTTTT	CASSGQGNEKLFF
TRBV28	TRBJ1-4	few	-	TGTGCCAGCAGTATTAACGGTGAAAAACTGTTTTTT	CASSINGEKLFF
TRBV19	TRBJ2-7	-	-	TGTGCCAGTAAGGCGGGAACTTCGGACGAGCAGTACTTC	CASKAGTSDEQYF
TRBV4-1	TRBJ2-7	-	TRBD1	TGCGCCAGCAGCCCACAGGGGTACGAGCAGTACTTC	CASSPQGYEQYF
TRBV27	TRBJ2-3	once	-	TGTGCCAGCAGTTTAGACTGGCGGCCAAACACAGATACGCAGTATTTT	CASSLDWRPNTDTQYF
TRBV29-1	TRBJ2-5	-	-	TGCAGCGTTGAGAGGTCGGGGGTTGCAGAGACCCAGTACTTC	CSVERSGVAETQYF
TRBV7-2	TRBJ2-5	-	-	TGTGCCAGCAGCTTAGGGCCAGAAGAGACCCAGTACTTC	CASSLGPEETQYF
TRBV2	TRBJ2-3	once	TRBD2	TGTGCCAGCAGGCTAGCGGGAGTAAGGGATACGCAGTATTTT	CASRLAGVRDTQYF
TRBV3-1/TRBV3-2	TRBJ1-2	-	-	TGTGCCAGCAGCCATTCTTATGGCTACACCTTC	CASSHSYGYTF